These T cell receptor beta chains were read from a single sample in a study of blood T cells in healthy people across ages. MiXCR, applied by TCRdb to the 5' RACE reads, yields one record per CDR3 protein. The sample lists more than 1.4 million distinct CDR3 sequences; 35% to 45% were seen once. The sample comprised blood. These receptors were collected from a woman aged 18 to 35 in good health. Each CDR3 is given with its conserved first and last residue. A D gene is named only where the DNA matches it firmly. The size of a clone is reported for some rows only, either as once, few or many, or as a class for expanded clones.

TRBV3-1,TRBJ2-5,TRBD2,.,CASTGFSGSQETQYF,TGTGCCAGCACCGGATTTAGCGGGAGCCAAGAGACCCAGTACTTC
TRBV12-3/TRBV12-4,TRBJ2-1,.,few,CASRRQGTLYNEQFF,TGTGCCAGCAGAAGACAAGGGACACTCTACAATGAGCAGTTCTTC
TRBV12-3/TRBV12-4,TRBJ2-7,.,.,CASMGAGSTYEQYF,TGTGCCAGCATGGGGGCCGGGAGTACGTACGAGCAGTACTTC
TRBV5-5,TRBJ2-7,.,.,CASSSFPAAYEQYF,TGTGCCAGCAGCTCGTTTCCTGCGGCTTACGAGCAGTACTTC
TRBV20-1,TRBJ2-5,.,.,CSATSRSETQYF,TGCAGTGCTACCTCAAGATCAGAGACCCAGTACTTC
TRBV10-3,TRBJ2-5,TRBD2,few,CAISSSGSLLYEQYF,TGTGCCATCAGTTCTAGCGGGAGCCTATTATATGAGCAGTACTTC
TRBV6-6,TRBJ1-2,.,.,CVSSLSQTERGYTF,TGTGTCAGCAGTTTGAGCCAGACCGAGAGAGGCTACACCTTC
TRBV7-6,TRBJ2-3,TRBD2,.,CASSRKPREGSLGTDTQYF,TGTGCCAGCAGCCGAAAGCCTCGGGAGGGCAGTCTGGGCACAGATACGCAGTATTTT
TRBV7-2,TRBJ1-1,.,few,CASSLAGAVNTEAFF,TGTGCCAGCAGCTTAGCGGGGGCGGTGAACACTGAAGCTTTCTTT
TRBV29-1,TRBJ1-2,.,few,CSDRKPDSLGYTF,TGCAGCGACCGCAAGCCCGACAGTCTAGGCTACACCTTC
TRBV7-3,TRBJ2-3,.,.,CASSLPLDTQYF,TGTGCCAGCAGCCTCCCATTGGATACGCAGTATTTT
TRBV12-3/TRBV12-4,TRBJ2-3,.,.,CASSPRLSLSTDTQYF,TGTGCCAGCAGTCCCCGGCTCAGCCTCAGCACAGATACGCAGTATTTT
TRBV3-1,TRBJ2-5,TRBD2,.,CASSQSGLAQETQYF,TGTGCCAGCAGCCAATCCGGACTAGCGCAGGAGACCCAGTACTTC
TRBV4-2,TRBJ2-5,TRBD2,many,CASSQERAGGYQETQYF,TGTGCCAGCAGCCAAGAGCGGGCGGGAGGTTACCAAGAGACCCAGTACTTC
TRBV19,TRBJ1-2,.,few,CASSKLTGLYGYTF,TGTGCCAGTAGTAAGCTGACAGGCCTTTATGGCTACACCTTC
TRBV5-1,TRBJ1-5,TRBD1,few,CASSFRQGGQPQHF,TGCGCCAGCAGCTTTAGACAGGGGGGTCAGCCCCAGCATTTT
TRBV29-1,TRBJ2-5,TRBD2,.,CSVEDRTNGRQETQYF,TGCAGCGTTGAAGATCGAACTAACGGGAGGCAAGAGACCCAGTACTTT
TRBV7-2,TRBJ1-1,.,many,CASSYGVNTEAFF,TGTGCCAGCAGTTACGGGGTGAACACTGAAGCTTTCTTT
TRBV20-1,TRBJ2-1,.,.,CSAISTGSPYNEQFF,TGCAGTGCAATTTCTACGGGGTCCCCCTACAATGAGCAGTTCTTC
TRBV20-1,TRBJ1-2,.,few,CSARALGGNTESNYGYTF,TGCAGTGCTAGAGCCCTTGGGGGAAATACCGAATCTAACTATGGCTACACCTTC
TRBV6-6,TRBJ2-7,TRBD2,few,CASSLSGGATYEQYF,TGTGCCAGCAGCCTTAGCGGGGGGGCCACCTACGAGCAGTACTTC
TRBV6-6,TRBJ2-3,.,.,CASSYVGGTDTQYF,TGTGCCAGCAGTTACGTGGGGGGCACAGATACGCAGTATTTT
TRBV7-2,TRBJ2-6,TRBD2,.,CASSLTSGRSGANVLTF,TGTGCCAGCAGCTTGACTAGCGGGAGGAGCGGGGCCAACGTCCTGACTTTC
TRBV7-9,TRBJ2-5,.,.,CASSLNSFGQYF,TGTGCCAGCAGCTTGAACTCGTTCGGGCAGTACTTC
TRBV5-1,TRBJ2-5,.,.,CASSLAARAFTEETQYF,TGCGCCAGCAGCTTGGCCGCGAGGGCTTTCACAGAAGAGACCCAGTACTTC
TRBV29-1,TRBJ1-2,.,few,CSVTSHGYTF,TGCAGCGTTACTAGCCATGGCTACACCTTC
TRBV6-4,TRBJ2-1,TRBD2,.,CASSEGWTSGRNEQFF,TGTGCCAGCAGTGAAGGGTGGACTAGCGGGAGAAATGAGCAGTTCTTC